This section outlines one TCR beta chain sequence together with its context. The sample belongs to a study of blood T cell repertoires in COVID-19. About the study: In each case, the material was cDNA or gDNA derived from T cells, B-cell-depleted T cells, or PBMCs.

Using immunoSEQ multiplex PCR, the repertoire was profiled, and TCRdb retains in-frame clones only, with some absent. The profile covers over 100,000 clones, with about 89% appearing a single time and about 4.4% taken by the ten largest. This CDR3 spans 16 amino acids. Germline V gene lookup returns CDR1 KGHSH and CDR2 LQKENI. V dropped 4 bases and J dropped 1; count of bases not matched to a gene: 9. The chain joins TRBV18 to TRBJ2-7, with 8 bases fitting TRBD2. The sequenced material came from peripheral blood. The TCR was taken from a man between 60 and 75 years old with COVID-19, enrolled during active disease. In DNA form, the CDR3 reads TGTGCCAGCTCACTCGAGCGGGGGCGGATTTCCTACGAGCAGTACTTC. This gives the protein CASSLERGRISYEQYF.